The 11 T cell receptor beta chains in this list originate from one sample, sequenced in a study of PD-L1 blockade in urothelial cancer. Sequencing used immunoSEQ multiplex PCR; TCRdb keeps in-frame clones, though not all of them. The sample holds more than 90,000 clones, 83% seen once. Time point meaning: peripheral blood 6 weeks after treatment start. The sequencing used PBMCs, collected around atezolizumab (anti-PD-L1) treatment. Receptors originate from a man between 65 and 85 years old with urothelial cancer.

CDR3 in amino acids: CASSLALSENIQYF. Written as DNA, the CDR3 is TGTGCCAGCAGCTTAGCCCTCTCGGAAAACATTCAGTACTTC. This chain connects TRBV5-6 to TRBJ2-4; D not certain. Trimming removed 2 bases at V and 5 bases at J, with 11 bases between. CDR3 size: 14 residues. Germline CDR1 and CDR2: SGHDT and YYEEEE.

The V and J genes are TRBV23-1 and TRBJ2-2, with D hard to call. TRBV23-1 is known as an ORF, though its function is uncertain. Between the trimmed V and J ends, which lost 0 bases and 2 bases, there was a span of 10 bases. There are 16 residues in the CDR3. The DNA of the CDR3 is TGCGCCAGCAGTCAATCGATTCAGTCTAACACCGGGGAGCTGTTTTTT. It translates to CASSQSIQSNTGELFF.

The chain uses TRBV6-1 and TRBJ1-2; D gene unclear. This CDR3 has 13 amino acids. Germline V gene sequence: CDR1 MNHNS, CDR2 SASEGT. V lost 6 bases, J lost 4 bases, and 12 bases lay in between. CDR3 sequence: CASSPHRSYGYTF. The CDR3 DNA reads as TGTGCCAGCAGCCCCCACCGGTCCTATGGCTACACCTTC.

This sequence joins TRBV21-1 and TRBJ1-1; the table gives TRBD1 as D, unverified against the DNA. TRBV21-1 is recorded as a pseudogene. The CDR3 sequence is 13 residues long. The CDR3 sequence is CASSPPWTGLAFF. In nucleotides, the CDR3 is TGTGCCAGCAGCCCACCATGGACAGGGTTGGCTTTCTTT.

V and J are TRBV6-1 and TRBJ1-1, with D possibly matching TRBD1 (6 bases). CDR1 and CDR2 (germline): MNHNS, SASEGT. V was shortened by 6 bases and J by 0 bases, with 14 bases between the two germline ends. The CDR3 runs to 15 residues. The CDR3 here is CASRVEGGLNTEAFF. CDR3 in DNA: TGTGCCAGCAGAGTCGAAGGGGGACTGAACACTGAAGCTTTCTTT.

This clone was seen once. V is TRBV5-1 and J is TRBJ2-1; D may be TRBD2 (6 bases). Germline V CDR1 and CDR2: SGHRS, YFSETQ. This CDR3 is 17 amino acids long. Trimming stripped 4 bases from V and 2 bases from J, with 19 bases between. For the CDR3, the DNA is TGCGCCAGCAGCCCGGATAATAGCGGCAGGCCCTACAATGAGCAGTTCTTC. Its translation is CASSPDNSGRPYNEQFF.

This clone is deemed medium-sized (0.01 to 0.1%). The chain links TRBV6-5 to TRBJ2-1, with TRBD1 matching 10 bases. Per the germline V gene, CDR1 is MNHEY and CDR2 is SVGAGI. J was trimmed by 3 bases and V by 1 base; bases with no gene match: 3. There are 16 residues in the CDR3. CDR3 bases: TGTGCCAGCAGTTACTTGGACAGGGGGATCTACAATGAGCAGTTCTTC. It is translated as CASSYLDRGIYNEQFF.

The CDR3 here is CASSLNRGEKLFF. The CDR3 DNA is TGTGCCAGCAGCTTAAATCGGGGTGAAAAACTGTTTTTT. The chain combines TRBV7-3 with TRBJ1-4, with no clear D. The germline V and J ends were trimmed by 1 base and 7 bases, with 7 bases remaining between them. CDR3 length: 13 amino acids. The germline V gene encodes CDR1 SGHTA and CDR2 FQGTGA.

The chain employs TRBV5-1 and TRBJ1-3; D remains unclear. This CDR3 is built from 13 residues. Germline lookup yields CDR1 SGHRS and CDR2 YFSETQ. Trimming removed 0 bases at V and 4 bases at J, with 5 bases between. CDR3 in DNA: TGCGCCAGCAGCTTGGGCAGAGGAAACACCATATATTTT. Amino acid sequence: CASSLGRGNTIYF.

This clone was detected only once. The V and J genes are TRBV13 and TRBJ1-2; 7 nucleotides match TRBD1. The CDR3 length is 13 residues. After removal of 0 bases from V and 5 bases from J, the junction contained 0 bases not matched to a gene. In germline, CDR1 is PRHDT, CDR2 FYEKMQ (reference sequence). Here the CDR3 reads CASSLGQGYGYTF. The CDR3 region has the DNA TGTGCCAGCAGCTTAGGACAGGGGTATGGCTACACCTTC.

This clone was recorded once. The chain uses TRBV5-1 and TRBJ2-3; 11 nucleotides line up with TRBD2. The CDR3 is 16 amino acids. The germline CDR1 and CDR2 sequences are SGHRS and YFSETQ. The V gene end was trimmed by 0 bases and the J gene end by 4 bases; junction bases not matched to a gene: 4. The CDR3 DNA reads as TGCGCCAGCAGCTTGGTAGCGGGAGGGCAAGCAGATACGCAGTATTTT. It translates to CASSLVAGGQADTQYF. The full variable domain, completed using reference TRBV5-1 and TRBJ2-3, is KAGVTQTPRYLIKTRGQQVTLSCSPISGHRSVSWYQQTPGQGLQFLFEYFSETQRNKGNFPGRFSGRQFSNSRSEMNVSTLELGDSALYLCASSLVAGGQADTQYFGPGTRLTVL.